In this sample, the clone carrying this TCR beta chain turned up a few times. Its antigen is unknown. The data stem from a study of cytomegalovirus exposure and HLA in healthy donors. Study-level results: A later analysis found that most CMV-associated TCR beta chains appeared HLA-restricted. There were reportedly fewer N-insertions in an Asian-associated ancestry cluster than the approximately 630-donor mean, in a later analysis.

Use of 60 Vbeta and 13 Jbeta primers characterized the PCR. Produced via immunoSEQ multiplex PCR; TCRdb's table is partial and in-frame only. This sample carries about 92,000 clones, about four fifths of them seen once, and the ten largest clones take roughly 5.3%. Germline assignment: CDR1 MRHNA and CDR2 SNTAGT. This CDR3 has 15 residues. Trimming took 3 bases from V and 6 from J; bases not matched to a gene: 7. This chain uses TRBV6-4 with TRBJ2-3; TRBD1 agrees at 9 bases. The clonotype was recovered from a young woman in good health and CMV-seropositive. The sequenced sample consisted of PBMCs. The CDR3 nucleotides read TGTGCCAGCAGTGAAGAGGGACAGGGTTCGGATACGCAGTATTTT. Encoded protein: CASSEEGQGSDTQYF.